The clone carrying this T cell receptor beta chain was seen just once. As processed by the authors: Reference gene primer amplification in the assay estimated nucleated cell counts. Clones were sequenced by immunoSEQ multiplex PCR, and TCRdb holds only the in-frame ones, with some missing. The V and J calls and clone size were taken over from that table, and D and trimming were inferred from the DNA. The sample includes a few hundred thousand clones, roughly 90% of them seen just once. The data stem from a study of blood T cell repertoires in COVID-19. Study at large: From the United States, Italy and Spain came samples of acute and convalescent COVID-19. PBMCs, B-cell-depleted T cells, or T cells provided the cDNA or gDNA that made up the material.

Trimming left V 6 bases short and J 8 bases short, with 17 bases between. Germline CDR1 SQVTM, CDR2 ANQGSEA. The CDR3 spans 13 residues. The chain has TRBV29-1 and TRBJ2-1; D unclear. Source material: peripheral blood. The clonotype comes from a woman between 35 and 50 years old who had recovered from COVID-19. CDR3 sequence (DNA): TGCAGCGTGGTCCAGTATAATTCCGATGAGCAGTTCTTC. Translated: CSVVQYNSDEQFF.